The clone carrying this T cell receptor (beta chain) was detected only a few times. Its cognate antigen is unknown. The CDR3 totals 16 residues. CDR1 and CDR2 from the germline V gene are SGHKS and YYEKEE (reference sequence). Between the trimmed V and J ends, which lost 6 bases and 0 bases, there was a span of 17 bases. Using its own MiXCR run on the reads, TCRdb lists one record per CDR3 protein. Of about 200,000 distinct CDR3 sequences detected, more than 9% appear once; the ten largest clones hold about 4.2%. The entry originates in a study of T cell repertoires in cytomegalovirus infection. Findings and limits, study-wide: Cumulative frequency (of public TCR beta family members) identified carriers of CMV plus the relevant HLA.

The chain joins TRBV5-5 to TRBJ2-3, with D unclear. The clonotype originates from a human donor in good health (CMV status not recorded). Some clones in this sample may be carry-over from other donors' samples. The sequenced material came from PBMCs. CDR3 bases: TGTGCCAGCACCCAACGTCTCAGCAGCAGCACAGATACGCAGTATTTT. It codes for CASTQRLSSSTDTQYF.